These 26 T cell receptor beta chains originate from one sample sequenced in a study of T cells in Graves' hyperthyroidism and ophthalmopathy. TCR beta CDR3 region amplification was performed from RNA transcripts. A set of HTBI primers served as the primers for a first-round RT-PCR of the TCR CDR3. TCRdb re-analysed the multiplex PCR reads in MiXCR, keeping a single row per CDR3 protein. In the table there are 250,000 to 350,000 distinct CDR3 sequences, about 18% of which are singletons. The sequenced sample was blood. The receptors here all came from an older woman with Graves' ophthalmopathy.

This clonotype appeared a few times. CDR3 protein: CASSLDEKAYGYTF. The CDR3, as DNA: TGTGCCAGCAGCTTGGATGAGAAGGCATATGGCTACACCTTC. V and J are TRBV5-8 and TRBJ1-2; D unresolved. Germline CDR1 SGHTS, CDR2 YDEGEE. Trimming took off 0 bases at V and 5 bases at J, with 11 bases between the two ends. The CDR3 has 14 residues.

This clonotype was counted ten times or more. The J gene is TRBJ1-1, the V gene TRBV5-1, with TRBD1 as a possible D gene (6 bases). The CDR3 covers 13 residues. Trimming cost V 3 bases and J 8 bases, with 14 bases left between them. The germline V gene encodes CDR1 SGHRS and CDR2 YFSETQ. The CDR3 region is CASSYGTNMEAFF. DNA for the CDR3: TGCGCCAGCAGCTACGGGACAAATATGGAAGCTTTCTTT.

This clonotype was seen more than once but under ten times. The CDR3 DNA reads TGTGCCAGCAGCGTAATTGGGACCGAATACAATGAGCAGTTCTTC. Translating it yields CASSVIGTEYNEQFF. The chain has TRBV9 and TRBJ2-1, with D perhaps being TRBD1 or TRBD2 (5 bases each). The CDR3 runs 15 residues. The V gene lost 1 base and the J gene lost 4 bases, with 12 bases spanning the gap. Germline loops: CDR1 SGDLS, CDR2 YYNGEE.

This clonotype was counted only a few times. The chain has TRBV2 and TRBJ1-1; D is undetermined. Trimming removed 2 bases from V and 6 bases from J, with 10 bases in between. The V gene's germline CDR1 is SNHLY and CDR2 FYNNEI. This CDR3 comprises 13 residues. CDR3 DNA sequence: TGTGCCAGCAGTGAATACGTTTGGGCTGAAGCTTTCTTT. Translating it yields CASSEYVWAEAFF. The whole variable domain, filled in from reference TRBV2 and TRBJ1-1, reads EPEVTQTPSHQVTQMGQEVILRCVPISNHLYFYWYRQILGQKVEFLVSFYNNEISEKSEIFDDQFSVERPDGSNFTLKIRSTKLEDSAMYFCASSEYVWAEAFFGQGTRLTVV.

This clonotype appeared a few times. V gene TRBV6-6 combines with J gene TRBJ2-3; TRBD2 matches at 7 bases. V trimming: 0 bases; J trimming: 5 bases; junction bases outside the gene matches: 8. In germline, CDR1 is MNHNY, CDR2 SVGAGI (reference sequence). The CDR3 is made up of 16 amino acids. The CDR3 sequence is CASSYSFGGRRDTQYF. The CDR3 nucleotides are TGTGCCAGCAGTTACTCGTTTGGCGGGAGACGAGATACGCAGTATTTT.

The V and J genes are TRBV7-2 and TRBJ2-5, with 11 bases that match TRBD2. CDR3 length: 14 residues. The germline gives CDR1 SGHTA, CDR2 FQGNSA. After removal of 6 bases from V and 5 bases from J, the junction contained 5 bases not matched to a gene. The CDR3 sequence is CASRRSSGGETQYF. In DNA form, the CDR3 reads TGTGCCAGCAGGCGTTCTAGCGGGGGGGAGACCCAGTACTTC.

This clonotype was recorded at least ten times. The CDR3 DNA sequence: TGTGCCAGCAGTTCCGGGCCCTCGGGCTACGAGCAGTACTTC. It translates to CASSSGPSGYEQYF. The chain uses TRBV6-2 or TRBV6-3 and TRBJ2-7; D remains ambiguous. This CDR3 contains 14 residues. Germline CDR1 and CDR2: MNHEY and SVGEGT. V gave up 4 bases and J gave up 3 bases, with 13 bases separating them.

This chain links TRBV6-1 with TRBJ2-2; D perhaps matches TRBD1 (6 bases). The CDR3 covers 15 residues. V was trimmed by 1 base and J by 4 bases, leaving 10 bases between them. Germline V gene sequence: CDR1 MNHNS, CDR2 SASEGT. The DNA for the CDR3 is TGTGCCAGCAGTGAAGGGGTAGGGGGCACCGGGGAGCTGTTTTTT. As protein: CASSEGVGGTGELFF.

This chain uses TRBV5-1 with TRBJ2-1; 7 bases map to TRBD1. V lost 4 bases and J lost 6; bases outside the gene matches: 10. This CDR3 is built from 15 residues. Germline lookup yields CDR1 SGHRS and CDR2 YFSETQ. The CDR3 nucleotides are TGCGCCAGCAGCCGTATGGACAGGTTTTCCAATGAGCAGTTCTTC. It codes for CASSRMDRFSNEQFF.

This clonotype ranks as medium-sized (0.01 to 0.1%). The V gene is TRBV7-2, the J gene TRBJ2-5; 7 nucleotides agree with TRBD1. V lost 5 bases to trimming and J lost 2 bases; unmatched junction nucleotides: 17. The CDR3 is 18 amino acids. In germline, CDR1 is SGHTA, CDR2 FQGNSA. CDR3 in DNA: TGTGCCAGCAGCCTCTCCTCCTCAGGGGGATCGGTACAAGAGACCCAGTACTTC. As protein: CASSLSSSGGSVQETQYF.

V is TRBV19 and J is TRBJ2-5; D is ambiguous. The CDR3 runs 14 residues. V lost 4 bases and J lost 2, with 11 bases in between. Per the germline V gene, CDR1 is LNHDA and CDR2 is SQIVND (reference sequence). This CDR3 reads CASSSLQSQETQYF. CDR3 coding DNA: TGTGCCAGTAGTAGCCTACAGTCACAAGAGACCCAGTACTTC. Complete variable domain (other parts from reference TRBV19 and TRBJ2-5): DGGITQSPKYLFRKEGQNVTLSCEQNLNHDAMYWYRQDPGQGLRLIYYSQIVNDFQKGDIAEGYSVSREKKESFPLTVTSAQKNPTAFYLCASSSLQSQETQYFGPGTRLLVL.

Ten or more counts support this clonotype. The chain links TRBV20-1 to TRBJ2-2; TRBD2 is a possible D gene (5 bases). The ends were cut back, 0 bases at V and 1 base at J, with 12 bases in the middle. Germline V gene data show CDR1 as DFQATT and CDR2 as SNEGSKA (reference sequence). CDR3 size: 16 residues. This CDR3 reads CSARDGQRWNTGELFF. DNA of the CDR3: TGCAGTGCTAGAGATGGGCAGCGGTGGAACACCGGGGAGCTGTTTTTT.

This clonotype was seen repeatedly, ten times or more. This sequence joins TRBV7-2 and TRBJ1-4, with 9 bases aligning to TRBD1. The V and J ends lost 3 bases and 2 bases, in that order; junction bases with no gene match: 1. The CDR3 loop spans 15 amino acids. Germline CDR1 reads SGHTA; CDR2 reads FQGNSA. CDR3 in amino acids: CASSFDRGTNEKLFF. The CDR3 nucleotides read TGTGCCAGCAGCTTCGACAGGGGGACTAATGAAAAACTGTTTTTT.

CDR3 DNA sequence: TGTGCCAGCAGCTTAGATCCAGGGGGGGACACCATATATTTT. Its translation: CASSLDPGGDTIYF. The V and J genes are TRBV7-8 and TRBJ1-3, with 7 bases identical to TRBD1. The germline gives CDR1 SGHVS, CDR2 FQNEAQ. The CDR3 is 14 residues long. With V trimmed by 1 base and J by 8 bases, 5 bases remained unmatched.

The genes are TRBV27 and TRBJ2-1; D unresolved. Germline assignment: CDR1 MNHEY and CDR2 SMNVEV (reference sequence). V was clipped by 0 bases and J by 6 bases, with 21 bases between them. The CDR3 sequence is 18 residues long. The CDR3 loop reads CASSLSTPPNIPGNEQFF. The CDR3 DNA is TGTGCCAGCAGTTTATCCACCCCACCGAACATCCCCGGCAATGAGCAGTTCTTC.

The V call is TRBV6-4, the J call TRBJ2-2; TRBD1 might be the D (6 bases). The ends were cut back, 4 bases at V and 2 bases at J, with 11 bases in the middle. CDR1 is MRHNA, CDR2 SNTAGT, per germline. The CDR3 loop spans 15 amino acids. Here the CDR3 DNA reads TGTGCCAGCAGTGTAGGGACAAAAAACACCGGGGAGCTGTTTTTT. Translating it yields CASSVGTKNTGELFF.

The table lists this clonotype with many counts. This chain links TRBV27 with TRBJ2-1; TRBD2 aligns across 13 bases. Germline CDR1 MNHEY, CDR2 SMNVEV (reference sequence). V trimming: 7 bases; J trimming: 12 bases; junction bases outside the gene matches: 6. The CDR3 spans 13 residues. CDR3 protein: CASTGLAGARQFF. CDR3 bases: TGTGCCAGCACCGGACTAGCGGGAGCACGGCAGTTCTTC.

This clonotype has ten or more counts. The J gene is TRBJ1-1, the V gene TRBV6-2 or TRBV6-3, with D unresolved. Trimming took off 1 base at V and 1 base at J, with 7 bases between the two ends. The length of the CDR3 is 14 residues. Germline V gene data show CDR1 as MNHEY and CDR2 as SVGEGT. CDR3 in DNA: TGTGCCAGCAGTTACTACCTTACGAACACTGAAGCTTTCTTT. Translating gives CASSYYLTNTEAFF.

The chain combines TRBV19 with TRBJ1-6; 8 nucleotides line up with TRBD1. J gave up 9 bases and V 5 bases, and 9 bases lay outside the gene matches. CDR1 LNHDA and CDR2 SQIVND come from the germline V gene (reference sequence). CDR3 size: 15 residues. As DNA, the CDR3 is TGTGCCAGTAGTGCTCTTGGGACAGGAGGTTCACCCCTCCACTTT. Its protein is CASSALGTGGSPLHF.

With regard to this clonotype: Possible read error: a much larger clone is one base away. The V call is TRBV10-3, the J call TRBJ1-4; 10 nucleotides match TRBD1. The CDR3 is made up of 14 amino acids. Looked up from germline, CDR1 is ENHRY and CDR2 is SYGVKD. Here the CDR3 reads CATGGQGVNERLFF. The CDR3 DNA sequence: TGTGCCACCGGAGGACAGGGGGTGAATGAAAGACTGTTTTTT.

This chain uses TRBV6-1 with TRBJ2-2; D is unclear. Germline CDR1 MNHNS, CDR2 SASEGT. This CDR3 region has 13 residues. V was pared by 6 bases and J by 5 bases, with 10 bases between. The DNA for the CDR3 is TGTGCCAGCAGCTCCTATGGTACCGGGGAGCTGTTTTTT. This translates into CASSSYGTGELFF.

This clonotype was counted between two and nine times. V and J are TRBV24-1 and TRBJ2-2; TRBD2 aligns across 13 bases. With 3 bases clipped from V and 1 base from J, the junction kept 4 bases outside the gene matches. The CDR3 covers 18 residues. CDR1 is KGHDR and CDR2 is SFDVKD in the germline V gene. Written as DNA, the CDR3 is TGTGCCACCAGTGATGGACTAGCGGGAGTACTGAACACCGGGGAGCTGTTTTTT. It encodes CATSDGLAGVLNTGELFF.

This clonotype appeared many times. J is TRBJ1-1 and V is TRBV7-2, with a possible D match to TRBD1 (6 bases). CDR1 SGHTA and CDR2 FQGNSA come from the germline V gene. This CDR3 is 16 amino acids long. The V gene lost 5 bases and the J gene lost 1 base, with 17 bases spanning the gap. The CDR3 region has the DNA TGTGCCAGCAGCCCGATGAGAGGAGGGGGGAACACTGAAGCTTTCTTT. Amino acids: CASSPMRGGGNTEAFF.

This clonotype was counted a single time. A much larger clone differs by one base, so this may be a read error. The chain is built from TRBV29-1 and TRBJ2-1; 10 bases agree with TRBD2. This CDR3 contains 15 residues. The germline CDR1 and CDR2 sequences are SQVTM and ANQGSEA. With 5 bases clipped from V and 5 bases from J, the junction kept 9 bases outside the gene matches. The CDR3 protein is CSVIKLAGLNNEQFF. As DNA, the CDR3 is TGCAGCGTTATCAAACTAGCGGGACTAAACAATGAGCAGTTCTTC.

This clonotype was recorded at least ten times. The chain links TRBV2 to TRBJ1-5; 10 bases fit TRBD1. CDR1 SNHLY and CDR2 FYNNEI come from the germline V gene. V lost 4 bases to trimming and J lost 0 bases; unmatched junction nucleotides: 12. The length of the CDR3 is 19 residues. CDR3 DNA: TGTGCCAGCAGTGCTCGCCGGGACAGGGGACAAATTAGCAATCAGCCCCAGCATTTT. Translating it yields CASSARRDRGQISNQPQHF.

CDR3 nucleotides: TGTGCTAGTGGTTTCGGACGGAGAGGGCCAGGGTATGGCTACACCTTC. Translated: CASGFGRRGPGYGYTF. The rearrangement joins TRBV12-5 to TRBJ1-2; D might be TRBD1 (5 bases). Trimming took off 3 bases at V and 5 bases at J, with 19 bases between the two ends. This CDR3 is 16 amino acids long. The germline V gene has CDR1 LGHNT and CDR2 FRNRAP.